This TCR beta chain is from a study of blood T cell repertoires in COVID-19 (dated by TCRdb to the early 2020s). Turning to the overall study: Collaborator samples came from the United States, Italy and Spain and covered acute and convalescent phases of COVID-19. The samples were drawn from the first 160 participants of the ongoing ImmuneRACE study and from 950 to 1,500 subjects provided by 6 global collaborators. The dataset comprised deeply sampled blood TCRbeta repertoires from subjects exposed to, actively infected with, or recovered from COVID-19. The repertoires were released in a freely available public database intended as a resource for research on the immune response to SARS-CoV-2. The sample metadata nearly always contained a de-identified subject ID, COVID-19 status, age in years and sex. Where available, HLA class I and class II types were obtained from metadata supplied by the sample provider rather than from assay-based typing. The prospective study material was composed of cDNA or gDNA derived from T cells, B-cell-depleted T cells, or PBMCs.

CDR1 MNHNS and CDR2 SASEGT are derived from the germline V gene. V is pruned by 3 bases and J by 5 bases, leaving 7 bases of the junction without a gene match. Taken from cysteine to phenylalanine, the CDR3 has 16 residues. CDR3 DNA is the only sequence kept; it has 48 bases, read in frame from the first base. With respect to this clone: Its antigen is still unknown. No base-level quality is on record; no much larger clone is a single base apart.

The immunoSEQ Assay, a bias-controlled multiplex PCR, was used to amplify TCRbeta CDR3 regions from genomic DNA. Under the source paper's analysis protocol: Within the assay, amplification of reference gene primers was used to estimate how many nucleated cells each sample contained. To quantify the absolute abundance of each unique TCRbeta CDR3 rearrangement, sequence reads were collapsed and filtered. Productive Simpson clonality was computed per sample as the square root of Simpson's diversity index over productive rearrangements. As stored in TCRdb, this immuneACCESS dataset retains in-frame rearrangements with V and J assigned. A fraction of the clones does not appear; measured against another copy, unresolved V genes explain less than half of the discrepancy, and the remainder lacks a known reason. V and J calls and clone size follow that table, whereas D and trimming were derived from the DNA. A total of 130,000 or so clones appear in this sample, nearly 70% of them only once. 1.5% to 2% of the sample belongs to the ten largest clones.

Results the study describes overall, beyond this receptor: Clinical and demographic metadata were provided uncurated, with the amount varying by source and participant.

The collaborating institutions used their own protocols to collect whole blood in K2EDTA tubes. For TCRbeta analysis, collaborators shipped samples as frozen whole blood, isolated PBMCs, or DNA extracted from either of those sample types. Sequenced input: peripheral blood. This chain joins TRBV6-1 to TRBJ2-4; a stretch of 10 junction bases matches TRBD2. The clonotype comes from a woman between 70 and 85 years old with acute or convalescent COVID-19. The bases read TGTGCCAGCAGTGAGGGGTTTAGCGGGGGGCAAAACATTCAGTACTTC. Translated, it reads CASSEGFSGGQNIQYF.